This is a list of T cell receptor beta chains from one sample in a study of blood T cell repertoires in COVID-19. Sequencing used immunoSEQ multiplex PCR; TCRdb keeps in-frame clones, though not all of them. Of fewer than 500,000 clones listed, 75% to 90% are singletons. Sequenced: PBMCs or T cells enriched from blood (not recorded which). The receptors shown here come from a man aged 25 to 40 who had recovered from COVID-19. Each CDR3 is given with its conserved first and last residue. The D gene is left open where the match is weak. Where a row states a size, it is once, few, many or the class of an expanded clone; other rows omit it.

clone_size	v_call	d_call	j_call	cdr3_nt	cdr3_aa
.	TRBV28	.	TRBJ2-7	TGTGCCAGCAGTCCTACCCCCGAGGCAATTCACACCTACGAGCAGTACTTC	CASSPTPEAIHTYEQYF
.	TRBV5-3	TRBD1	TRBJ1-1	TGTGTCAGAAGCCGAACGGGACAGGGCTGGGACACTGAAGCTTTCTTT	CVRSRTGQGWDTEAFF
many	TRBV5-1	.	TRBJ2-3	TGCGCCAGTACCAACCCCCCTATGACAGATACGCAGTATTTT	CASTNPPMTDTQYF
.	TRBV7-3	TRBD1	TRBJ1-1	TGTGCCAGCAGCTTAATATGCCGGGACAGGGACAGTGAAGCTTTCTTT	CASSLICRDRDSEAFF
.	TRBV28	.	TRBJ2-2	TGTGCCAGCATCGAGGGGAACACCGGGGAGCTGTTTTTT	CASIEGNTGELFF
.	TRBV4-1	TRBD1	TRBJ1-4	TGCGCCAGCAGCCAACCCACAGGGGGCGGAACGAAACTGTTTTTT	CASSQPTGGGTKLFF
.	TRBV7-8	.	TRBJ2-7	TGTGCCAGCAGTCCCCGAGGGAGGATCTACGAGCAGTACTTC	CASSPRGRIYEQYF
.	TRBV29-1	TRBD1	TRBJ1-1	TGCAGCCACGGACAGGGGGCTGAAGCTTTCTTT	CSHGQGAEAFF
.	TRBV5-1	TRBD1	TRBJ2-2	TGCGCCAGCAGCTGGACAGGGGGCGAGGACACCGGGGAGCTGTTTTTT	CASSWTGGEDTGELFF
.	TRBV18	TRBD2	TRBJ2-7	TGTGCCAGCTCACCGAGCGGGAGGGACGAGCAGTACTTC	CASSPSGRDEQYF
.	TRBV11-2	TRBD1	TRBJ1-5	TGTGCCAGCAGCTCCAGAAGAGGGGGCAATAATCAGCCCCAGCATTTT	CASSSRRGGNNQPQHF
.	TRBV6-5	.	TRBJ2-7	TGTGCCAGCAGTAGGTACCTCGGGGTAGGCAACGAGCAGTACTTC	CASSRYLGVGNEQYF
.	TRBV9	TRBD2	TRBJ2-7	TGTGCCAGCAGCGCTGCGGGACTAGCGGATCCCTGGGAGCAGTACTTC	CASSAAGLADPWEQYF
.	TRBV3-1/TRBV3-2	.	TRBJ1-4	TGTGCCAGCAGCCTCGGGGCAACTAATGAAAAACTGTTTTTT	CASSLGATNEKLFF
few	TRBV3-1/TRBV3-2	TRBD1	TRBJ1-5	TGTGCCAGCAGCGCGGGACAGAGCAATCAGCCCCAGCATTTT	CASSAGQSNQPQHF
.	TRBV28	.	TRBJ2-7	TGTGCCAGCAGTTTAACTAGCTCCTACGAGCAGTACTTC	CASSLTSSYEQYF
few	TRBV5-8	TRBD2	TRBJ2-7	TGTGCCAGCAGCTTGGCGGGGACTAGTTACGAGCAGTACTTC	CASSLAGTSYEQYF
.	TRBV6-5	.	TRBJ2-2	TGTGCCAGCAGTTACTCTCGGACAGTAACCGGGGAGCTGTTTTTT	CASSYSRTVTGELFF
.	TRBV7-9	TRBD2	TRBJ2-5	TGTGCCAGCAGCGAACTGGGACTAGTGGGACCAGAGACCCAGTACTTC	CASSELGLVGPETQYF
.	TRBV11-3	TRBD1	TRBJ2-2	TGTGCCAGCAGCTTAGAGCGGTGGGGACAGGGGTCGGCCGGGGAGCTGTTTTTT	CASSLERWGQGSAGELFF
.	TRBV19	.	TRBJ1-2	TGTGCCAGTAGCGAGTTGCGGATTGGCTACACCTTC	CASSELRIGYTF
.	TRBV3-1/TRBV3-2	.	TRBJ1-3	TGTGCCAGCAGCTACTTACAGGGCTCTGGAAACACCATATATTTT	CASSYLQGSGNTIYF
once	TRBV18	TRBD2	TRBJ2-1	TGTGCCAGCTCAACAACCAGCGGGGAGTACAATGAGCAGTTCTTC	CASSTTSGEYNEQFF
.	TRBV3-1/TRBV3-2	.	TRBJ2-5	TGTGCCAGCAACCTAAATCTAGCGTGGATTAGAAGAGAGACCCAGTACTTC	CASNLNLAWIRRETQYF
.	TRBV2	TRBD1	TRBJ2-7	TGTGCCACCAGGACAGGGCGCCACGAGCAGTACTTC	CATRTGRHEQYF
.	TRBV10-2	.	TRBJ2-7	TGCGCCAGCAGTGAAATGGGCCATCTCTACGAGCAGTACTTC	CASSEMGHLYEQYF
.	TRBV28	.	TRBJ2-7	TGTGCCAGCAGCCAGCCTAGCATGGAGGAGTACGAGCAGTACTTC	CASSQPSMEEYEQYF
once	TRBV7-2	.	TRBJ2-7	TGTGCCAGCAGCTTAGCCGATACCGGGGACGAGCAGTACTTC	CASSLADTGDEQYF
.	TRBV28	.	TRBJ1-5	TGTGCCAGCAGCTCGGAGGGACTGGGCAATCAGCCCCAGCATTTT	CASSSEGLGNQPQHF
.	TRBV28	.	TRBJ1-4	TGTGCCAGCAGACTCAAAGGGGGGGGCTTTCTGGAAAAACTGTTTTTT	CASRLKGGGFLEKLFF
.	TRBV4-2	TRBD2	TRBJ2-5	TGTGCCAGCAGCCTAGCGGGAGAGGGAAGGCAAGAGACCCAGTACTTC	CASSLAGEGRQETQYF
few	TRBV12-3/TRBV12-4	TRBD1	TRBJ1-5	TGTGCCAGCAGTTCGCGGACAGGAGGACCCCAGCATTTT	CASSSRTGGPQHF
.	TRBV11-2	TRBD2	TRBJ2-7	TGTGCCAGCAGCCTGGGACTAGCGGGAGTAAACTACGAGCAGTACTTC	CASSLGLAGVNYEQYF
.	TRBV28	.	TRBJ1-4	TGTGCCAGCGGCCGTAATGAAAAACTGTTTTTT	CASGRNEKLFF
.	TRBV7-2	TRBD1	TRBJ1-1	TGTGCCAGCAGCCTTGACAGGGGGCTGGGCACTGAAGCTTTCTTT	CASSLDRGLGTEAFF
.	TRBV12-3/TRBV12-4	.	TRBJ2-5	TGTGCCAGCAGTCAGCAAGAGACCCAGTACTTC	CASSQQETQYF
.	TRBV15	.	TRBJ2-5	TGTGCCACCAGCAGAGATCTGGCCCAAGAGACCCAGTACTTC	CATSRDLAQETQYF
.	TRBV19	TRBD1	TRBJ2-7	TGTGCCAGTAGTAGCCGGACAGGGTTGTACGAGCAGTACTTC	CASSSRTGLYEQYF
.	TRBV28	.	TRBJ1-6	TGTGCCAGCGCCCAGGGTAATTCACCCCTCCACTTT	CASAQGNSPLHF
.	TRBV28	TRBD1	TRBJ2-7	TGTGCCAGCAGTTTCCGGGACAGGGGGCACCCCTACGAGCAGTACTTC	CASSFRDRGHPYEQYF
.	TRBV5-1	.	TRBJ2-4	TGCGCCAGCAGCTTTGGGACTTCGGTAGACATTCAGTACTTC	CASSFGTSVDIQYF
.	TRBV27	.	TRBJ2-1	TGTGCCAGCAGTTTATCTCCGACTGGAAATGAGCAGTTCTTC	CASSLSPTGNEQFF